This T cell receptor (beta chain) was retrieved from a study of response to subunit inactivated influenza vaccine. The CDR3 length is 16 residues. Germline CDR1 SEHNR, CDR2 FQNEAQ (reference sequence). Trimming cost V 6 bases and J 2 bases; bases outside gene matches: 9. This clonotype was recorded a few times. Its target is unknown. Study-level results: Each seasonal flu vaccination may recruit only limited new T cells, authors suggested.

TCRdb recomputed calls from the RT-PCR reads with MiXCR, one row per CDR3 protein. Of 600,000 to 850,000 distinct CDR3 sequences in the sample, 12% to 15% were seen once. The genes are TRBV7-9 and TRBJ1-2, with TRBD1 identical over 10 bases. The receptor was isolated from a man in his fifties who received an inactivated influenza vaccine. Source: PBMCs from blood, taken 14 to 15 days before vaccination. The CDR3 spells CASRALGTGENYGYTF. The CDR3 DNA follows: TGTGCCAGCAGGGCGCTAGGGACAGGGGAGAACTATGGCTACACCTTC. Drawing the rest from reference TRBV7-9 and TRBJ1-2, the complete variable domain is DTGVSQNPRHKITKRGQNVTFRCDPISEHNRLYWYRQTLGQGPEFLTYFQNEAQLEKSRLLSDRFSAERPKGSFSTLEIQRTEQGDSAMYLCASRALGTGENYGYTFGSGTRLTVV.